The sequence of this TCR beta chain was determined in a study of T cell clonotyping in hematopoietic cell transplantation. As for the study in general: Recipient samples before transplant were obtained post-cytoreduction.

CDR1 GTSNPN and CDR2 SVGIG come from the germline V gene (reference sequence). The CDR3 is 11 amino acids. Between the trimmed V and J ends, which lost 2 bases and 15 bases, there was a span of 14 bases. Specified time point: recipient sample about 28 days before transplant, after cytoreduction. Here immunoSEQ multiplex PCR was the method, and the copy in TCRdb shows in-frame clones only, minus some. The sample includes 35,000 to 45,000 clones, roughly 94% seen only once; the top ten take around 1.5%. This specimen was peripheral blood mononuclear cells, taken before stem cell transplant. The rearrangement links TRBV30 to TRBJ2-1; possibly TRBD1 for D (6 bases). The TCR sequence derives from a man aged 35-49 years with chronic myeloid leukemia. Some clones in this sample may be carry-over from other donors' samples. CDR3 protein: CAWSLGRGRFF. In DNA, the CDR3 is TGTGCCTGGAGTTTGGGCAGGGGCCGGTTCTTC.